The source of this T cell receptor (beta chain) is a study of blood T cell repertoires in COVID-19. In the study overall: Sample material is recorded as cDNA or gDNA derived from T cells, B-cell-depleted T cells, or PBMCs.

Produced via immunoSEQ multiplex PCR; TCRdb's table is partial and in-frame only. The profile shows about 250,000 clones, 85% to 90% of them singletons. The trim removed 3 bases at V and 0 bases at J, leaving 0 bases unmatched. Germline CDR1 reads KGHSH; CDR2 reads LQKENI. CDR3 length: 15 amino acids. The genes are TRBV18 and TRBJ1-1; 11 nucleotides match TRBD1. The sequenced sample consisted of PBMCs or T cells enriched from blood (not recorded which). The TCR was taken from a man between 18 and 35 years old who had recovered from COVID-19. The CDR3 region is CASSPGQGVNTEAFF. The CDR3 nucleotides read TGTGCCAGCTCACCGGGACAGGGGGTGAACACTGAAGCTTTCTTT.